This T cell receptor beta chain appears in the sequencing data of a study of blood T cell repertoires in COVID-19 (dated by TCRdb to 2019 to 2021). In the study overall: Samples from collaborators originated in the United States, Italy and Spain and spanned both the acute and convalescent phases of COVID-19. The samples were drawn from two sources: the first 160 participants of the ongoing ImmuneRACE study, and over 1,000 subjects contributed by 6 global collaborators. The material from the prospective study consisted of cDNA or gDNA derived from T cells, B-cell-depleted T cells, or PBMCs. HLA class I and class II types, where available, came from metadata supplied by the sample provider rather than from assay-based typing. A freely available public database, intended as a resource for researchers studying the immune response to SARS-CoV-2, is where the repertoires were released. Nearly every sample came with metadata listing a de-identified subject ID, COVID-19 status, age in years and sex. Subjects who had been exposed to COVID-19, were actively infected with it, or had recovered from it provided the deeply sampled blood TCRbeta repertoires that made up the dataset. Study-wide conclusions, independent of this receptor: How much clinical and demographic metadata was included differed by source and by participant, and the metadata was provided uncurated.

TCRbeta CDR3 regions were amplified from genomic DNA using the immunoSEQ Assay, a bias-controlled multiplex PCR. The original pipeline was this. Nucleated cell counts per sample were estimated from amplification of reference gene primers within the assay. To quantify the absolute abundance of each unique TCRbeta CDR3 rearrangement, sequence reads were collapsed and filtered. For each sample, productive Simpson clonality was calculated by taking the square root of Simpson's diversity index across productive rearrangements. As stored in TCRdb, this immuneACCESS dataset retains in-frame rearrangements with V and J assigned. A fraction of the clones does not appear; measured against another copy, unresolved V genes explain less than half of the discrepancy, and the remainder lacks a known reason. The V and J calls and the clone size are those of that table, but D and trimming were determined from the DNA. The sample table holds 200,000 to 300,000 clones, of which roughly 85% were seen once. The biggest ten clones account for approximately 5.1% of the sample.

One collaborating source in Seattle enrolled patients during active infection and followed them longitudinally through the course of disease. Collaborating institutions collected whole blood in K2EDTA tubes following their own protocols. For TCRbeta analysis, collaborator samples were shipped as frozen whole blood, as isolated PBMCs, or as DNA extracted from either sample type. Trimming takes 4 bases from V and 5 bases from J, and the germline ends sit 13 bases apart. Taken from cysteine to phenylalanine, the CDR3 has 14 residues. Only the CDR3 DNA stays, 42 bases, in frame from base 1. With regard to this clone: Its antigen remains undetermined. No base-level quality is on record; no much larger clone is a single base apart.

The chain was built from TRBV5-3 and TRBJ1-5; matching of 6 bases hints at TRBD1 as the D gene. TRBV5-3 is annotated as an ORF whose role is uncertain. This receptor was taken from a man between 45 and 60 years old with COVID-19, enrolled during active disease. The sample comprised peripheral blood. For the CDR3, the sequence is CARSRRGKDQPQHF. The nucleotide sequence is TGTGCCAGAAGCCGCAGGGGAAAGGATCAGCCCCAGCATTTT.